This T cell receptor beta chain appears in the sequencing data of a study of blood T cell repertoires in COVID-19. Sequenced by immunoSEQ multiplex PCR; TCRdb stores in-frame clones only, minus some. The sample contains a few hundred thousand clones, 80% to 90% of which appear only once. The CDR3 has 16 residues. Trimming stripped 1 base from V and 8 bases from J, with 20 bases between. The source is a woman aged 30 to 39 who had been exposed to COVID-19. Sequencing used PBMCs or T cells enriched from blood (not recorded which). The chain recombines TRBV23-1 with TRBJ1-2; tentatively, D is TRBD1 (5 bases). TRBV23-1 is filed as an ORF, its function uncertain. The CDR3 reads CASSQFLPGGEAGYTF. The CDR3 DNA is TGCGCCAGCAGTCAATTCCTCCCTGGAGGGGAGGCCGGCTACACCTTC.